This T cell receptor (beta chain) appears in the sequencing data of a study of T-cell memory formation after mild COVID-19. Whole-study context: The study found TCR clusters largely donor specific. Regarding the study as a whole: Pre-infection memory held some responding clones, suggesting pre-existing cross-reactive T cells responded. Mostly located in CM and EM were contracting CD4+ clones, with contracting CD8+ clones located in EMRA.

The CDR3 sequence is 14 residues long. Trimming took 5 bases from V and 7 from J, leaving 14 bases between them. Germline loops: CDR1 SGHVS, CDR2 FNYEAQ. This clonotype has a handful of counts. What it binds is not known. One entry per CDR3 protein, called by TCRdb with MiXCR from the 5' RACE reads. The sample yields 55,000 to 75,000 distinct CDR3 sequences, roughly a quarter seen once. The chain uses TRBV7-6 and TRBJ2-2, with D possibly matching TRBD2 (6 bases). This clonotype was sampled from a man in his late teens or twenties who had mild COVID-19 (a few samples of this study predate the infection). Cell type and time point are not known. Sequenced input: PBMCs or a T cell subset sorted from them (not recorded which). CDR3 region: CASSLDYLGGELFF. CDR3 coding DNA: TGTGCCAGCAGCCTGGACTACCTCGGCGGGGAGCTGTTTTTT.